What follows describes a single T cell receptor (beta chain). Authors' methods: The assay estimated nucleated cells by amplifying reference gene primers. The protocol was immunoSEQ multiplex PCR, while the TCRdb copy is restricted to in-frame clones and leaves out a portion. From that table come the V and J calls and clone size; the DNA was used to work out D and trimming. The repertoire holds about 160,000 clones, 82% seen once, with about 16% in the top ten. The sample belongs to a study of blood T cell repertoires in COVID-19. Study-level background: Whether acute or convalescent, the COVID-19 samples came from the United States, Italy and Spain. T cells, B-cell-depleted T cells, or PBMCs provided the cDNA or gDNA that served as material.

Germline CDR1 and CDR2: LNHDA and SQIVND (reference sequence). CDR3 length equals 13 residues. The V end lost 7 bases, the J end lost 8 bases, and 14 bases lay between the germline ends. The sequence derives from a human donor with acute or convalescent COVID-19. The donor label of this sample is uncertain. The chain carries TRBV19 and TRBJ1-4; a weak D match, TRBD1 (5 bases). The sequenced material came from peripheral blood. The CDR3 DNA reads TGTGCCAGTAAGACAGACCTTGGCGAAAAACTGTTTTTT. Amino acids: CASKTDLGEKLFF.